This paragraph covers one T cell receptor (beta chain) sequence. Its cognate antigen has yet to be identified. Base qualities are not at hand, and no much larger clone is one base apart. One collaborating source in Seattle enrolled patients during active infection and followed them longitudinally through the course of disease. Whole blood was collected in K2EDTA tubes by collaborating institutions according to the institutions' own protocols. For TCRbeta analysis, collaborator samples were shipped as frozen whole blood, as isolated PBMCs, or as DNA extracted from either sample type. TCRbeta CDR3 regions were amplified from genomic DNA using the immunoSEQ Assay, a bias-controlled multiplex PCR. Per the original workflow: The number of nucleated cells in each sample was estimated by amplification of reference gene primers within the assay. To quantify the absolute abundance of each unique TCRbeta CDR3 rearrangement, sequence reads were collapsed and filtered. Productive Simpson clonality was computed per sample as the square root of Simpson's diversity index over productive rearrangements. The table comes from immuneACCESS by way of TCRdb, which keeps in-frame sequences with V and J called. Part of the clones is missing from these tables; in studies checked, under half for an unresolved V gene and the rest for unknown reasons. V and J calls and clone size follow that table, whereas D and trimming were derived from the DNA. In this sample the table shows more than 95,000 clones, roughly 90% of which occur a single time. Together, the top ten hold about 2% of the sample.

V loses 0 bases of germline sequence and J loses 8 bases, and the interval between the two ends is 21 bases. Taken from the germline V gene, the CDR1 and CDR2 loops are SGDLS and YYNGEE. Inclusive of the bounding cysteine and phenylalanine, the CDR3 is 17 residues long. Of the read, only the CDR3 DNA is kept; its 51 bases are in frame from base 1. The entry originates in a study of blood T cell repertoires in COVID-19 (dated by TCRdb to the early 2020s). Describing the broader study: Samples from collaborators originated in the United States, Italy and Spain and spanned both the acute and convalescent phases of COVID-19. The material from the prospective study consisted of cDNA or gDNA derived from T cells, B-cell-depleted T cells, or PBMCs. Samples came from the ongoing ImmuneRACE study (first 160 participants) plus 1,254 subjects from 6 global collaborators. The repertoires were made available in a free public database intended to serve as a resource for research on the immune response to SARS-CoV-2. Where HLA class I and class II types were available, the types were taken from metadata supplied by the sample provider, not from assay-based typing. Nearly every sample came with metadata listing a de-identified subject ID, COVID-19 status, age in years and sex. Subjects who had been exposed to COVID-19, were actively infected with it, or had recovered from it provided the deeply sampled blood TCRbeta repertoires that made up the dataset.

General findings and caveats noted by the study authors: The quantity of clinical and demographic metadata differed by source and by participant and was supplied without curation.

The rearranged chain carries TRBV9 and TRBJ2-1, and perhaps TRBD1 as D gene, on 6 matching bases. This TCR was sampled from a man aged 50 to 60 with COVID-19, enrolled during active disease. The sequencing sample was made of peripheral blood. The CDR3 protein is CASSVAPRQGKIDEQFF. The sequenced DNA is TGTGCCAGCAGCGTAGCTCCGAGGCAGGGGAAGATCGATGAGCAGTTCTTC.